Listed below are T cell receptor beta chains from one sample, sequenced in a study of blood T cell repertoires in COVID-19. The method was immunoSEQ multiplex PCR; TCRdb's version includes in-frame clones alone and lacks a portion of them. The sample includes 250,000 to 400,000 clones, about 91% of them seen just once. Sequences were obtained from peripheral blood. The source of these receptors is a woman aged 25 to 45 with COVID-19, enrolled during active disease. Both conserved end residues are trimmed from each CDR3. D genes are given only for firm matches.

J,V,D,CDR3
TRBJ1-1,TRBV7-3,-,ASSRGGTEAF
TRBJ1-4,TRBV10-1,TRBD1,ARSGQGVEKLF
TRBJ2-1,TRBV5-1,-,ASGTGSSYNEQF
TRBJ1-2,TRBV4-1,-,ASSQDSRATYGYT
TRBJ1-2,TRBV2,TRBD1,ASFLRGLNGYT
TRBJ1-1,TRBV11-2,TRBD1,ASSTGQGTTTF
TRBJ1-4,TRBV16,TRBD1,ASSREGGGGKLF
TRBJ1-6,TRBV11-2,-,ASSLDPGRNSPLH
TRBJ1-1,TRBV7-9,-,ASSLGGVVNTEAF
TRBJ2-5,TRBV5-1,TRBD1,ASSARQGEKTQY
TRBJ1-1,TRBV13,-,ASSYGAGVNTEAF
TRBJ2-7,TRBV6-5,-,ASSYTYSTLGNEQY
TRBJ2-2,TRBV3-1/TRBV3-2,-,ASSPKTATILNTGELF
TRBJ2-3,TRBV6-1,-,ASSELGVDTQY
TRBJ2-5,TRBV5-1,TRBD1,ASRADRGQETQY
TRBJ1-1,TRBV19,-,ASSMSGRRDEAF
TRBJ1-1,TRBV4-1,TRBD1,ASSQMGQGLGTEAF
TRBJ1-4,TRBV25-1,-,ASSDIGGGDEKLF
TRBJ2-3,TRBV7-9,TRBD2,AMGRDTDTQY
TRBJ2-5,TRBV5-6,TRBD2,ASSLGNLGLASDETQY
TRBJ1-3,TRBV12-3/TRBV12-4,-,ASSRSTLSPY
TRBJ1-4,TRBV7-2,-,ASSLALRPDEKLF
TRBJ2-3,TRBV6-5,TRBD2,ASTAASGGADTQY
TRBJ2-2,TRBV7-9,TRBD1,ASSLRGLIVGELF
TRBJ1-1,TRBV6-2/TRBV6-3,-,ASSSLGREAF
TRBJ2-1,TRBV2,-,ASSYYNEQF
TRBJ2-1,TRBV4-1,TRBD2,ASSQDDRASGGYNEQF
TRBJ1-1,TRBV20-1,-,SASSLLMNTEAF
TRBJ2-3,TRBV6-2/TRBV6-3,-,ASSLGWGVDTQY
TRBJ1-2,TRBV6-1,-,ASSEGVRNYGYT
TRBJ1-6,TRBV10-2,-,ASSDLRHLRNSPLH
TRBJ1-4,TRBV3-1/TRBV3-2,TRBD1,ASSQYRGVEKLF
TRBJ2-1,TRBV5-5,TRBD2,ASSRGRGGIDEQF
TRBJ2-7,TRBV6-5,TRBD1,ASSHRQGYEQY
TRBJ2-3,TRBV30,-,AWKWGRGRNTQY
TRBJ2-7,TRBV18,-,ASSPGEGYEQY
TRBJ1-4,TRBV7-9,-,ASTPGGGGEKLF
TRBJ2-7,TRBV27,-,ASSLARSHEQY
TRBJ2-7,TRBV5-4,TRBD2,ASSRAGGGISYEQY